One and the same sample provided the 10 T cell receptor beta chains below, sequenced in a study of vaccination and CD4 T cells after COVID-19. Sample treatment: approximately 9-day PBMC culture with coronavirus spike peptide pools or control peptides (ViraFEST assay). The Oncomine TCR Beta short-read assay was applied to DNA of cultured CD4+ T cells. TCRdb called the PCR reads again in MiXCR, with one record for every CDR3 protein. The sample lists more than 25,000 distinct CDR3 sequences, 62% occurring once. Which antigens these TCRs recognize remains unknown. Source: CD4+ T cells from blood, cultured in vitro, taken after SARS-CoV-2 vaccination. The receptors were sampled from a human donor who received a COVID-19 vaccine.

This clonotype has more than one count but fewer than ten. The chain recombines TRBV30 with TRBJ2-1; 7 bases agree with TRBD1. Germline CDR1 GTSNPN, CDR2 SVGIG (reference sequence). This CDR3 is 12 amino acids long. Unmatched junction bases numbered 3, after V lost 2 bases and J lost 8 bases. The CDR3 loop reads CAWSSGQHEQFF. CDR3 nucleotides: TGTGCCTGGAGTTCGGGACAGCATGAGCAGTTCTTC.

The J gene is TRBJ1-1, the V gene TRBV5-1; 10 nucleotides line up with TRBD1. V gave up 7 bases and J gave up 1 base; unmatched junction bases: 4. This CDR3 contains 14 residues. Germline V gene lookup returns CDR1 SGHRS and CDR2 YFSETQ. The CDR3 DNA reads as TGCGCCAGCCGACAGGGGGCCTCGAACACTGAAGCTTTCTTT. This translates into CASRQGASNTEAFF.

The CDR3 region is CASGRIAGELFF. The CDR3 bases are TGTGCCAGCGGCAGGATAGCCGGGGAGCTGTTTTTT. The V and J genes are TRBV6-1 and TRBJ2-2; D remains ambiguous. Trimming pared 8 bases from V and 6 bases from J, leaving 10 bases between. This CDR3 contains 12 residues. CDR1 is MNHNS, CDR2 SASEGT, per germline.

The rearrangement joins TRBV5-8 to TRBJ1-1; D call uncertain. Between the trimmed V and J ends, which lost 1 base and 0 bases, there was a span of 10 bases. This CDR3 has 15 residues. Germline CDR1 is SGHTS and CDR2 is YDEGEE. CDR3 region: CASSLIEEMNTEAFF. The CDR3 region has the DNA TGTGCCAGCAGCTTGATCGAGGAAATGAACACTGAAGCTTTCTTT.

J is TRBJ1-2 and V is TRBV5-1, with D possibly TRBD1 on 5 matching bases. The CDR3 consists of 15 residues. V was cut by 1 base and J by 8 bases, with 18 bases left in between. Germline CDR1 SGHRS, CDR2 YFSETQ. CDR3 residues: CASSLSVGGVFGYTF. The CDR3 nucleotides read TGCGCCAGCAGCTTGTCGGTGGGGGGTGTATTCGGCTACACCTTC.

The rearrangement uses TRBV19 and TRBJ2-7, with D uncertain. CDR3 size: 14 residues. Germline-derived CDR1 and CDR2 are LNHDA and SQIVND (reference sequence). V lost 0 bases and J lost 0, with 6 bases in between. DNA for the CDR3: TGTGCCAGTAGTATAGATACTAACTCCTACGAGCAGTACTTC. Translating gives CASSIDTNSYEQYF.

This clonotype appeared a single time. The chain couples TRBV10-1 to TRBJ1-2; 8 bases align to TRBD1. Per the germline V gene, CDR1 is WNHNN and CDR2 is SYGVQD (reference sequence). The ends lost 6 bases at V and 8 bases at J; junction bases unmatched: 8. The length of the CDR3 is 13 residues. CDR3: CASSDGQGRGYTF. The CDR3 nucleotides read TGCGCCAGCAGCGATGGACAGGGTCGCGGCTACACCTTC.

CDR3 sequence reads: CASTGAGTGDTGELFF. CDR3 DNA sequence: TGTGCCAGTACCGGGGCCGGGACAGGGGACACCGGGGAGCTGTTTTTT. The J gene is TRBJ2-2, the V gene TRBV19; TRBD1 matches at 10 bases. The CDR3 has 16 residues. Germline lookup yields CDR1 LNHDA and CDR2 SQIVND (reference sequence). V was pared by 7 bases and J by 3 bases, with 8 bases of the junction left unmatched.

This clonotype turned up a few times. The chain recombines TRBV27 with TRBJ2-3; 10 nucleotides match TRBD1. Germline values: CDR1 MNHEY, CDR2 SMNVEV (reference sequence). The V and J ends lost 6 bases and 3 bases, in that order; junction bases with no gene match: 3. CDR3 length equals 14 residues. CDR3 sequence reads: CASSQDRGTDTQYF. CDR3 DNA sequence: TGTGCCAGCAGCCAGGACAGGGGGACAGATACGCAGTATTTT.

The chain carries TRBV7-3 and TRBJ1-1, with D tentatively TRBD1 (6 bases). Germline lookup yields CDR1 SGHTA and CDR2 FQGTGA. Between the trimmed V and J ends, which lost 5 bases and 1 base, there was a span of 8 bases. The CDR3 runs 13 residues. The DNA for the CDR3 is TGTGCCAGCAGCCTGGACAGGAACACTGAAGCTTTCTTT. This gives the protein CASSLDRNTEAFF. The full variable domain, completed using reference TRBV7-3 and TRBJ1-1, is GAGVSQTPSNKVTEKGKYVELRCDPISGHTALYWYRQSLGQGPEFLIYFQGTGAADDSGLPNDRFFAVRPEGSVSTLKIQRTERGDSAVYLCASSLDRNTEAFFGQGTRLTVV.